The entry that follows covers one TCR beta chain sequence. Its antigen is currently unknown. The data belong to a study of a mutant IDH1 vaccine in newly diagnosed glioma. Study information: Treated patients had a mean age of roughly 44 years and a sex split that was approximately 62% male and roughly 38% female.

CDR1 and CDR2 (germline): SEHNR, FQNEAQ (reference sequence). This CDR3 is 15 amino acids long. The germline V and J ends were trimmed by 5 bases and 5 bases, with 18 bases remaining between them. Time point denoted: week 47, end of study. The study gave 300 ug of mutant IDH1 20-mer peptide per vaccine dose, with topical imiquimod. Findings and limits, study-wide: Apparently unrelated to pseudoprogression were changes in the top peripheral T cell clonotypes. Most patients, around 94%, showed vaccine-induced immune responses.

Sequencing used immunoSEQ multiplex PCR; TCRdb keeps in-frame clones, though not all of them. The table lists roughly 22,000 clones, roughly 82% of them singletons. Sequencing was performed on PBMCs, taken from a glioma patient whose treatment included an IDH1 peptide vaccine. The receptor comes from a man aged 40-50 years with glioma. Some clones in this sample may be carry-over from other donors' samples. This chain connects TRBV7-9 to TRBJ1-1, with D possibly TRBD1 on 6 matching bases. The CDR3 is CASSLLAGARTEAFF. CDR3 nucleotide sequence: TGTGCCAGCAGCCTACTGGCGGGGGCAAGAACTGAAGCTTTCTTT. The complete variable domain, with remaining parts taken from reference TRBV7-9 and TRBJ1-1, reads DTGVSQNPRHKITKRGQNVTFRCDPISEHNRLYWYRQTLGQGPEFLTYFQNEAQLEKSRLLSDRFSAERPKGSFSTLEIQRTEQGDSAMYLCASSLLAGARTEAFFGQGTRLTVV.